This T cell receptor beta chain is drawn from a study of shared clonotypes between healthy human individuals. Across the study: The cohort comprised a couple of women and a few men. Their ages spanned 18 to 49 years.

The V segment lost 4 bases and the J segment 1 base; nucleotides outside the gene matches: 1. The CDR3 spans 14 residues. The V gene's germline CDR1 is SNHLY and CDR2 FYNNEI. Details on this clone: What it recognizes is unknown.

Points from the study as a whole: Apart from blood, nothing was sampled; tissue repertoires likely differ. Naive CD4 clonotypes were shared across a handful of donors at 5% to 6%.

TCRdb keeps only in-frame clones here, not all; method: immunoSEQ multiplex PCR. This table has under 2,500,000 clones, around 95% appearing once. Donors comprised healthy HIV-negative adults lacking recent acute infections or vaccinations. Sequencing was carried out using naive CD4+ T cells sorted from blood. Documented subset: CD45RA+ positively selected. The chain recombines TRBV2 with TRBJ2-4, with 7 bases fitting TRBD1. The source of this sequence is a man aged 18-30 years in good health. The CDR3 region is CASSVDRAKNIQYF. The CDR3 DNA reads TGTGCCAGCAGTGTGGACAGGGCCAAAAACATTCAGTACTTC.